The 25 T cell receptor beta chains given below trace back to one sample, sequenced in a study of blood T cell repertoires in COVID-19. TCRdb's copy holds only in-frame clones and misses some; the assay was immunoSEQ multiplex PCR. The data hold fewer than 350,000 clones, with around four fifths observed a single time. The sequenced material came from peripheral blood. The receptors stem from a woman aged 50 to 60 with active or convalescent COVID-19.

This rearrangement joins TRBV2 to TRBJ2-5, with D perhaps TRBD1 (6 bases). The CDR3 is made up of 17 amino acids. Germline V gene data show CDR1 as SNHLY and CDR2 as FYNNEI. The V end was cut by 3 bases, the J end by 4 bases, with 21 bases between. The CDR3 bases are TGTGCCAGCAGTGAGGGGCAGGGGAAACCCCCCATAGAGACCCAGTACTTC. This translates into CASSEGQGKPPIETQYF.

The J gene is TRBJ2-7, the V gene TRBV7-2; 9 bases align to TRBD1. V shed 5 bases, J shed 3 bases, and the junction held 8 bases outside the gene matches. CDR1 SGHTA and CDR2 FQGNSA come from the germline V gene. The CDR3 spans 15 residues. CDR3 protein: CASSVPRDRDYEQYF. CDR3 bases: TGTGCCAGCAGCGTACCCCGGGACAGGGACTACGAGCAGTACTTC.

The sample holds a few counts of this clone. The chain recombines TRBV5-1 with TRBJ2-1; 7 bases are shared with TRBD2. CDR1 SGHRS and CDR2 YFSETQ come from the germline V gene. Trimming at V came to 4 bases and at J to 2 bases, leaving 9 bases not matched to a gene. This CDR3 spans 16 amino acids. For the CDR3, the DNA is TGCGCCAGCAGCCTCAAAACTAGCGCAGCCTACAATGAGCAGTTCTTC. Translated: CASSLKTSAAYNEQFF.

This rearrangement joins TRBV9 to TRBJ2-1, with TRBD2 matching 14 bases. After removal of 4 bases from V and 4 bases from J, the junction contained 10 bases not matched to a gene. Germline V CDR1 and CDR2: SGDLS, YYNGEE. The length of the CDR3 is 18 residues. DNA of the CDR3: TGTGCCAGCAGCAGGGGACTAGCGGGAGACAAGAGTTACAATGAGCAGTTCTTC. As protein: CASSRGLAGDKSYNEQFF.

About this clone: Other nucleotide sequences in the sample specify the same CDR3. The chain is built from TRBV28 and TRBJ1-2; the D is unclear. CDR1 and CDR2 (germline): MDHEN, SYDVKM. This CDR3 region has 14 residues. Deletions cut 6 bases from V and 0 bases from J, with 11 bases between. Written as DNA, the CDR3 is TGTGCCAGCAGCCTCGGGAGTTCTAACTATGGCTACACCTTC. It is translated as CASSLGSSNYGYTF.

The CDR3 loop reads CASSLGPTGEYNEQFF. The CDR3 DNA reads TGCGCCAGCAGCTTGGGACCGACAGGGGAATACAATGAGCAGTTCTTC. The chain employs TRBV5-1 and TRBJ2-1; 8 bases match TRBD1. The germline V gene encodes CDR1 SGHRS and CDR2 YFSETQ. CDR3 length: 16 residues. J was trimmed by 4 bases and V by 0 bases; bases with no gene match: 6.

V and J are TRBV6-5 and TRBJ2-3; 9 bases align to TRBD2. Losses at the gene ends were 5 bases for V and 2 bases for J; bases not matched to a gene: 5. This CDR3 region has 15 residues. CDR1 is MNHEY, CDR2 SVGAGI, per germline. The CDR3 protein is CASSPRTSATDTQYF. The CDR3 nucleotides read TGTGCCAGCAGTCCTAGGACTAGCGCCACAGATACGCAGTATTTT.

This chain links TRBV28 with TRBJ1-5; possibly TRBD1 for D (6 bases). Germline-derived CDR1 and CDR2 are MDHEN and SYDVKM. The CDR3 sequence is 15 residues long. Trimming took off 11 bases at V and 7 bases at J, with 24 bases between the two ends. CDR3 coding DNA: TGTGCCCATAGGGAGGGGGGCATAGGGGAGCAGCCCCAGCATTTT. Translation: CAHREGGIGEQPQHF.

The chain has TRBV7-9 and TRBJ2-1; 15 positions match TRBD2. This CDR3 spans 16 amino acids. V lost 5 bases, J lost 9 bases, and 8 bases stayed unmatched. Germline CDR1 is SEHNR and CDR2 is FQNEAQ (reference sequence). Written as DNA, the CDR3 is TGTGCCAGCAGCCGAGGACTAGCGGGAGGGCTAAGTGAGCAGTTCTTC. Protein sequence: CASSRGLAGGLSEQFF.

The table lists this clone with a count of one. This chain uses TRBV19 with TRBJ2-7; perhaps TRBD1 as D (6 bases). Germline values: CDR1 LNHDA, CDR2 SQIVND (reference sequence). V lost 6 bases and J lost 2, with 14 bases in between. The CDR3 consists of 14 residues. Written as DNA, the CDR3 is TGTGCCAGTAGGCTAACAGGGTTAACCTACGAGCAGTACTTC. This sequence encodes CASRLTGLTYEQYF.

CDR3 residues: CASSLEAESYNEQFF. The CDR3 nucleotides read TGTGCCAGCAGCTTAGAAGCGGAGTCCTACAATGAGCAGTTCTTC. The chain has TRBV7-2 and TRBJ2-1, with a possible D match to TRBD2 (5 bases). V dropped 1 base and J dropped 1 base, with 8 bases sitting between them. This CDR3 spans 15 amino acids. Germline V gene sequence: CDR1 SGHTA, CDR2 FQGNSA.

CDR3 sequence: CASSQAQGLAGGELFF. CDR3 bases: TGTGCCAGCAGCCAGGCGCAGGGACTAGCGGGCGGGGAGCTGTTTTTT. The chain joins TRBV3-1 (or the pseudogene TRBV3-2) to TRBJ2-2, with TRBD2 matching over 12 bases. The CDR3 extends over 16 amino acids. Per germline, CDR1 LGHDT and CDR2 YNNKEL (reference sequence). The V and J ends lost 3 bases and 7 bases, in that order; junction bases with no gene match: 6.

The V and J genes are TRBV2 and TRBJ2-2, with D perhaps TRBD1 (6 bases). The germline V and J ends were trimmed by 7 bases and 3 bases, with 12 bases remaining between them. Germline V gene sequence: CDR1 SNHLY, CDR2 FYNNEI. The CDR3 runs 14 residues. In DNA, the CDR3 is TGTGCCAGCACCGAAAACAGGGACACCGGGGAGCTGTTTTTT. It specifies CASTENRDTGELFF.

V gene TRBV28 combines with J gene TRBJ2-3; TRBD1 matches at 7 bases. The germline V gene encodes CDR1 MDHEN and CDR2 SYDVKM. J gave up 2 bases and V 2 bases, and 4 bases lay outside the gene matches. This CDR3 comprises 15 residues. The CDR3 DNA sequence: TGTGCCAGCAGTTTAGAGGGGGCCTTCACAGATACGCAGTATTTT. Translating gives CASSLEGAFTDTQYF.

The rearrangement joins TRBV13 to TRBJ1-2; TRBD1 might be the D (5 bases). CDR3 size: 13 residues. Deletions cut 5 bases from V and 1 base from J, with 8 bases between. The germline V gene encodes CDR1 PRHDT and CDR2 FYEKMQ (reference sequence). This CDR3 is CASSRQGNYGYTF. Written as DNA, the CDR3 is TGTGCCAGCAGCCGCCAGGGTAACTATGGCTACACCTTC.

The rearrangement uses TRBV28 and TRBJ2-1, with 7 bases aligning to TRBD2. Germline lookup yields CDR1 MDHEN and CDR2 SYDVKM. CDR3 length: 15 residues. V was pared by 6 bases and J by 5 bases, with 10 bases of the junction left unmatched. Here the CDR3 DNA reads TGTGCCAGCAGGGTGCTGATCGGGACTAACAATGAGCAGTTCTTC. This codes for CASRVLIGTNNEQFF.

The sample holds a few counts of this clone. The chain combines TRBV9 with TRBJ2-3, with D possibly being TRBD2 (6 bases). The germline gives CDR1 SGDLS, CDR2 YYNGEE. With 2 bases removed from V and 0 bases from J, the gap between germline ends came to 10 bases. The CDR3 contains 15 residues. Written as DNA, the CDR3 is TGTGCCAGCAGCGTTAGCGGCGCTAGCACAGATACGCAGTATTTT. Its translation is CASSVSGASTDTQYF. Supplemented by reference TRBV9 and TRBJ2-3, the full variable domain reads DSGVTQTPKHLITATGQRVTLRCSPRSGDLSVYWYQQSLDQGLQFLIQYYNGEERAKGNILERFSAQQFPDLHSELNLSSLELGDSALYFCASSVSGASTDTQYFGPGTRLTVL.

Only one count was recorded for this clone. The rearrangement joins TRBV3-1 (or the pseudogene TRBV3-2) to TRBJ2-6; 11 bases line up with TRBD2. The CDR3 has 17 residues. The ends lost 1 base at V and 2 bases at J; junction bases unmatched: 1. Germline assignment: CDR1 LGHDT and CDR2 YNNKEL (reference sequence). The CDR3, as DNA: TGTGCCAGCAGCCAAGCACTAGCGGGAGCTGGGGCCAACGTCCTGACTTTC. Its translation: CASSQALAGAGANVLTF.

The chain combines TRBV30 with TRBJ2-7, with D possibly TRBD1 on 5 matching bases. The CDR3 spans 19 residues. Germline values: CDR1 GTSNPN, CDR2 SVGIG (reference sequence). The V end lost 2 bases, the J end lost 2 bases, and 28 bases lay between the germline ends. As DNA, the CDR3 is TGTGCCTGGAGTTCAACAGGTGGCCAGCGTGCAAGGACCCCCTACGAGCAGTACTTC. It specifies CAWSSTGGQRARTPYEQYF.

The chain has TRBV28 and TRBJ1-1, with D perhaps matching TRBD1 (5 bases). Germline V lookup: CDR1 MDHEN, CDR2 SYDVKM. V was shortened by 5 bases and J by 3 bases, with 22 bases between the two germline ends. The CDR3 contains 17 residues. DNA of the CDR3: TGTGCCAGCAGTCCAGCGGCGGGGGGAATTTGGCACACTGAAGCTTTCTTT. Its protein product is CASSPAAGGIWHTEAFF.

The count of this clone is one. V and J are TRBV29-1 and TRBJ1-1; D possibly corresponds to TRBD1 (6 bases). Germline CDR1 SQVTM, CDR2 ANQGSEA. V was clipped by 7 bases and J by 3 bases, with 15 bases between them. The CDR3 has 13 amino acids. CDR3 sequence reads: CSAAQGSDTEAFF. In DNA form, the CDR3 reads TGCAGCGCTGCACAGGGTTCGGACACTGAAGCTTTCTTT.

The rearrangement joins TRBV7-9 to TRBJ2-5, with 9 bases identical to TRBD1. The CDR3 contains 15 residues. Per the germline V gene, CDR1 is SEHNR and CDR2 is FQNEAQ (reference sequence). Trimming at V came to 4 bases and at J to 2 bases, leaving 5 bases not matched to a gene. The CDR3 DNA reads TGTGCCAGCAGCTCGACAGGGGGAATTCAAGAGACCCAGTACTTC. Translated, it gives CASSSTGGIQETQYF.

The CDR3 region has the DNA TGTGCCAGCAGACTAGCGGCCTCCTACGAGCAGTACTTC. Translated, it gives CASRLAASYEQYF. V is TRBV12-3 or TRBV12-4 and J is TRBJ2-7, with 8 bases fitting TRBD2. The CDR3 is 13 amino acids. V shed 6 bases and J 0 bases; nucleotides not matched to a gene: 1.

J is TRBJ1-2 and V is TRBV19; D is undetermined. V lost 5 bases, J lost 2 bases, and 9 bases lay in between. Germline V lookup: CDR1 LNHDA, CDR2 SQIVND (reference sequence). This CDR3 has 13 residues. CDR3 loop: CASSRPQNYGYTF. The CDR3, as DNA: TGTGCCAGTAGTCGCCCACAGAACTATGGCTACACCTTC.

The V gene is TRBV5-5, the J gene TRBJ1-6; tentatively, D is TRBD1 (6 bases). Germline loops: CDR1 SGHKS, CDR2 YYEKEE (reference sequence). The CDR3 is 16 amino acids. V gave up 3 bases and J gave up 5 bases, with 15 bases separating them. The chain's CDR3 is CASSSSGVGHNSPLHF. DNA of the CDR3: TGTGCCAGCAGCTCGTCAGGGGTCGGGCATAATTCACCCCTCCACTTT.